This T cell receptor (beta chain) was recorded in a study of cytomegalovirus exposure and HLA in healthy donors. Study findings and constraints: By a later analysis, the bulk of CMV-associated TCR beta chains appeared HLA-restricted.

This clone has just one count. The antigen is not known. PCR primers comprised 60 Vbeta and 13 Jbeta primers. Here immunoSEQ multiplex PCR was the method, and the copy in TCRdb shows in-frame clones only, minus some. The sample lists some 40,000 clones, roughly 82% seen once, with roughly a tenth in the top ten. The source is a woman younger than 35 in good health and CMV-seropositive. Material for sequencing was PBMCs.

The CDR3 sequence: CASSATGLAGGPSTDTQYF. CDR3 bases: TGTGCCAGCAGCGCGACCGGACTAGCGGGGGGGCCGAGTACAGATACGCAGTATTTT. The V gene is TRBV9, the J gene TRBJ2-3, with 15 bases lining up with TRBD2. Germline V gives CDR1 SGDLS, CDR2 YYNGEE. J lost 3 bases, V lost 3 bases, and 11 bases had no gene match. This CDR3 has 19 residues.